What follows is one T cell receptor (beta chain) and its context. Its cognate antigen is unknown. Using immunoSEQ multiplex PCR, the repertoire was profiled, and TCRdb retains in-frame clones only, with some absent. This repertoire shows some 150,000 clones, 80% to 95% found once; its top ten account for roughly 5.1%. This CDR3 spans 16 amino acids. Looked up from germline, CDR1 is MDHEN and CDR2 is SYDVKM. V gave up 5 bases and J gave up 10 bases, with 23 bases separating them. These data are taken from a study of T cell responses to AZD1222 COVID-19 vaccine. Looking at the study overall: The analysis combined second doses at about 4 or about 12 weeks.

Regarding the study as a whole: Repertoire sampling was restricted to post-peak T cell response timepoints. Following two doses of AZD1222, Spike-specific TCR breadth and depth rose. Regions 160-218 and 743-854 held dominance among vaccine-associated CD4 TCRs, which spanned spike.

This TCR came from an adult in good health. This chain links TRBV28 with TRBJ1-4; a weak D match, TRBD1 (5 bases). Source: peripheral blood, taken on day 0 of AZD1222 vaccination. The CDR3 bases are TGTGCCAGCAGTCCTAGACAGTGGCAGGGCTTAGGAAAACTGTTTTTT. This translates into CASSPRQWQGLGKLFF. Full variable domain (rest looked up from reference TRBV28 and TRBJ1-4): DVKVTQSSRYLVKRTGEKVFLECVQDMDHENMFWYRQDPGLGLRLIYFSYDVKMKEKGDIPEGYSVSREKKERFSLILESASTNQTSMYLCASSPRQWQGLGKLFFGSGTQLSVL.